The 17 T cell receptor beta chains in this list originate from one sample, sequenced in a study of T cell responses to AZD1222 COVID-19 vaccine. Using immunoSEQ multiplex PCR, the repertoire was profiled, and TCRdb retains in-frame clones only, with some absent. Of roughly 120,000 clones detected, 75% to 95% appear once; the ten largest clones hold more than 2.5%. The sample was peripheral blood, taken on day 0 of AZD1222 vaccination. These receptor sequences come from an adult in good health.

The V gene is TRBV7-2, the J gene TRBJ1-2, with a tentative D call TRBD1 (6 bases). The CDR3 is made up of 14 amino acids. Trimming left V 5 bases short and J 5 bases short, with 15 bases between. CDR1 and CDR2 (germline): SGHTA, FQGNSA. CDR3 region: CASSIPGGLYGYTF. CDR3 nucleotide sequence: TGTGCCAGCAGCATCCCGGGGGGCTTATATGGCTACACCTTC.

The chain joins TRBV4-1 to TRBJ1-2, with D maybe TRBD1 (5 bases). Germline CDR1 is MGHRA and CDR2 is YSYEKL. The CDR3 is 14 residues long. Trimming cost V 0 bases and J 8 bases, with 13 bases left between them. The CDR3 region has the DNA TGCGCCAGCAGCCAAGATCGGGGGATAGGAGGCTACACCTTC. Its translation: CASSQDRGIGGYTF.

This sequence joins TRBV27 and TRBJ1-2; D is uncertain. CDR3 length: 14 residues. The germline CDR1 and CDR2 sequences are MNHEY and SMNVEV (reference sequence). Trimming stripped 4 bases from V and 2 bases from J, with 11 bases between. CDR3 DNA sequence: TGTGCCAGCAGTTCGAAGGCGGTCAACTATGGCTACACCTTC. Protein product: CASSSKAVNYGYTF.

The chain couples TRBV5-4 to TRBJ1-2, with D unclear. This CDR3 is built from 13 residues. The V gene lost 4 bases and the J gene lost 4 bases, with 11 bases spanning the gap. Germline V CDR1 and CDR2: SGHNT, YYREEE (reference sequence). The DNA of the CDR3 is TGTGCCAGCAGCGAACCGGGCCGCTATGGCTACACCTTC. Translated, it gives CASSEPGRYGYTF.

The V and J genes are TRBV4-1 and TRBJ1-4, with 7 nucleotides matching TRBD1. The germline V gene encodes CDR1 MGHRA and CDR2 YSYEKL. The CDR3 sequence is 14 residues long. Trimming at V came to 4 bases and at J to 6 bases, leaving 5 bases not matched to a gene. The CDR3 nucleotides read TGCGCCAGCAGCCTCGGAGGGGGCGATGAAAAACTGTTTTTT. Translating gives CASSLGGGDEKLFF.

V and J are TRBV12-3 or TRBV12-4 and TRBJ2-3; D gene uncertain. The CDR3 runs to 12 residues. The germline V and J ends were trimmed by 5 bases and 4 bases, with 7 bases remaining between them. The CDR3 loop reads CASSRLADTQYF. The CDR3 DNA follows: TGTGCCAGCAGTCGTCTGGCAGATACGCAGTATTTT.

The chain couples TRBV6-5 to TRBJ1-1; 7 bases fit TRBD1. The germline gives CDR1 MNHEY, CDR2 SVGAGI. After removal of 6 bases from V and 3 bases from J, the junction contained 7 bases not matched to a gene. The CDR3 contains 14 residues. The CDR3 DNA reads TGTGCCAGCAGGAGACAGGGCTCTTACACTGAAGCTTTCTTT. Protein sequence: CASRRQGSYTEAFF.

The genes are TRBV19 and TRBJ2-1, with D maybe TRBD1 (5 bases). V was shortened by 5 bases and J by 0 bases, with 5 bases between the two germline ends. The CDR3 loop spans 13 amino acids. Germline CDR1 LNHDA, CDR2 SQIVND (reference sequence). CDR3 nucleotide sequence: TGTGCCAGTAGTGACAGCTCCTACAATGAGCAGTTCTTC. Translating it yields CASSDSSYNEQFF.

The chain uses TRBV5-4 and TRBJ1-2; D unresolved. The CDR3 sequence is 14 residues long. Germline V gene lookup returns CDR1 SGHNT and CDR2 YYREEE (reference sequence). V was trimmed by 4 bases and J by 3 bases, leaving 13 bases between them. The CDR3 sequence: CASSRPYRDYGYTF. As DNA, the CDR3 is TGTGCCAGCAGCCGCCCTTACAGAGACTATGGCTACACCTTC.

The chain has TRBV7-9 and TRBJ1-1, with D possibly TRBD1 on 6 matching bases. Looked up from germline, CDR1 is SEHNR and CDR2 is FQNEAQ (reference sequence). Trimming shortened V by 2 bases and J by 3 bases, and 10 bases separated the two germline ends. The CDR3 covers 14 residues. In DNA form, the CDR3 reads TGTGCCAGCAGCTTAAGACAGGAAGACACTGAAGCTTTCTTT. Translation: CASSLRQEDTEAFF.

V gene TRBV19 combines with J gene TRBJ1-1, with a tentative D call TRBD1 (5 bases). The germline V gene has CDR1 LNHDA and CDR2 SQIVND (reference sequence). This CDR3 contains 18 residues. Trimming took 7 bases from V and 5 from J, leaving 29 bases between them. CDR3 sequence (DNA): TGTGCCAGTACCACAAATCTGGGGGGACGCAATCATAGTACTGAAGCTTTCTTT. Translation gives CASTTNLGGRNHSTEAFF. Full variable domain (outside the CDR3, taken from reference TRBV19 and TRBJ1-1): DGGITQSPKYLFRKEGQNVTLSCEQNLNHDAMYWYRQDPGQGLRLIYYSQIVNDFQKGDIAEGYSVSREKKESFPLTVTSAQKNPTAFYLCASTTNLGGRNHSTEAFFGQGTRLTVV.

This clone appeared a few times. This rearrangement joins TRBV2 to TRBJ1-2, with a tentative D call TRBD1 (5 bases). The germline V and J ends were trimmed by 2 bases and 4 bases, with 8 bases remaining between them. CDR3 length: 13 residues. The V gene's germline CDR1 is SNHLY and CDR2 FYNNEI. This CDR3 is CASSETDSYGYTF. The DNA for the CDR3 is TGTGCCAGCAGTGAAACAGACAGCTATGGCTACACCTTC. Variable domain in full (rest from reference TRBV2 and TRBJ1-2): EPEVTQTPSHQVTQMGQEVILRCVPISNHLYFYWYRQILGQKVEFLVSFYNNEISEKSEIFDDQFSVERPDGSNFTLKIRSTKLEDSAMYFCASSETDSYGYTFGSGTRLTVV.

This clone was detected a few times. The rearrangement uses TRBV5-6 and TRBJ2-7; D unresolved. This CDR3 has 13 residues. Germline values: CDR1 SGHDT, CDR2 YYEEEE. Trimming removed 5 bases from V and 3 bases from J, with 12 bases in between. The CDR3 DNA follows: TGTGCCAGCAGAAGCTACATCGACTACGAGCAGTACTTC. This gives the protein CASRSYIDYEQYF.

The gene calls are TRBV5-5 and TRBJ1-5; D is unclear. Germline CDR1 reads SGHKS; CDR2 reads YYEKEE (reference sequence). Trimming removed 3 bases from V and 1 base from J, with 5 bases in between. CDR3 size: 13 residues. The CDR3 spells CASSWGSNQPQHF. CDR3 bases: TGTGCCAGCAGCTGGGGAAGCAATCAGCCCCAGCATTTT.

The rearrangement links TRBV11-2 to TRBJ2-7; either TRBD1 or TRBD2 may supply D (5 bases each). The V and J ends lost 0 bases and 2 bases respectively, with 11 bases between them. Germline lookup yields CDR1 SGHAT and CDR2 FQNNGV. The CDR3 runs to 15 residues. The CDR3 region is CASSLDWGKPYEQYF. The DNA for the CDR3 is TGTGCCAGCAGCTTAGATTGGGGGAAACCCTACGAGCAGTACTTC.

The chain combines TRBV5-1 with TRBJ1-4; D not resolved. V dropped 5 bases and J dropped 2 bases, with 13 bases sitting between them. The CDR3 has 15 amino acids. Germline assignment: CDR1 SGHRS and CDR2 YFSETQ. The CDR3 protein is CASRTSGATNEKLFF. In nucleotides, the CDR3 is TGCGCCAGCAGAACCTCGGGCGCCACTAATGAAAAACTGTTTTTT.

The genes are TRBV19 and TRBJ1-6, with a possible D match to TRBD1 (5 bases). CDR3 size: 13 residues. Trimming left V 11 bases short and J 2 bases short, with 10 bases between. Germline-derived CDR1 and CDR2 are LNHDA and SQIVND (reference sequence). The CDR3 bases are TGTGCCTCCGGGGGACCCTATAATTCACCCCTCCACTTT. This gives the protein CASGGPYNSPLHF.